This entry lists 21 T cell receptor beta chains sequenced from one sample in a study of T cell responses to AZD1222 COVID-19 vaccine. Using immunoSEQ multiplex PCR, the repertoire was profiled, and TCRdb retains in-frame clones only, with some absent. The sample yields about 200,000 clones, 90% to 95% seen once. The sequenced sample was peripheral blood, obtained on day 0 of MenACWY control vaccination. The receptor set was obtained from an adult in good health.

The chain combines TRBV5-4 with TRBJ2-7; 11 bases match TRBD2. V dropped 4 bases and J dropped 1; count of bases not matched to a gene: 4. The CDR3 consists of 15 residues. Germline V lookup: CDR1 SGHNT, CDR2 YYREEE (reference sequence). The CDR3 reads CASSAGTSGSYEQYF. CDR3 bases: TGTGCCAGCAGCGCCGGGACTAGCGGTTCCTACGAGCAGTACTTC.

The chain carries TRBV7-2 and TRBJ2-1; 8 nucleotides match TRBD2. V was pared by 3 bases and J by 8 bases, with 9 bases of the junction left unmatched. Germline assignment: CDR1 SGHTA and CDR2 FQGNSA. The CDR3 is 15 residues long. The CDR3 DNA follows: TGTGCCAGCAGCTTCCGTCGGGGGGGAAATTATGAGCAGTTCTTC. Its translation is CASSFRRGGNYEQFF. Based on the CDR3 plus reference TRBV7-2 and TRBJ2-1, the full variable domain is GAGVSQSPSNKVTEKGKDVELRCDPISGHTALYWYRQSLGQGLEFLIYFQGNSAPDKSGLPSDRFSAERTGGSVSTLTIQRTQQEDSAVYLCASSFRRGGNYEQFFGPGTRLTVL.

The J gene is TRBJ1-6, the V gene TRBV28; D is possibly TRBD1 (5 bases). Per the germline V gene, CDR1 is MDHEN and CDR2 is SYDVKM. V dropped 5 bases and J dropped 8 bases, with 13 bases sitting between them. The CDR3 runs to 14 residues. CDR3 sequence (DNA): TGTGCCAGCAGTCCCGGGACGGGGTATTCACCCCTCCACTTT. Its translation: CASSPGTGYSPLHF. Filled out from reference TRBV28 and TRBJ1-6, the complete variable domain reads DVKVTQSSRYLVKRTGEKVFLECVQDMDHENMFWYRQDPGLGLRLIYFSYDVKMKEKGDIPEGYSVSREKKERFSLILESASTNQTSMYLCASSPGTGYSPLHFGNGTRLTVT.

V and J are TRBV10-3 and TRBJ2-7; 9 bases align to TRBD2. The CDR3 is 14 amino acids. The germline CDR1 and CDR2 sequences are ENHRY and SYGVKD. V dropped 4 bases and J dropped 2; count of bases not matched to a gene: 3. The CDR3: CAISASGATYEQYF. In DNA form, the CDR3 reads TGTGCCATCAGTGCTAGCGGGGCTACCTACGAGCAGTACTTC.

V is TRBV27 and J is TRBJ2-7; TRBD1 matches 9 bases. Looked up from germline, CDR1 is MNHEY and CDR2 is SMNVEV (reference sequence). The V and J ends lost 6 bases and 9 bases, in that order; junction bases with no gene match: 15. The CDR3 length is 15 residues. The CDR3 reads CASRLIGTGPSGQYF. For the CDR3, the DNA is TGTGCCAGCAGACTCATCGGGACAGGGCCTTCGGGGCAGTACTTC.

The chain is built from TRBV5-1 and TRBJ1-2, with D maybe TRBD1 (5 bases). This CDR3 region has 14 residues. Between the trimmed V and J ends, which lost 1 base and 8 bases, there was a span of 15 bases. Germline V lookup: CDR1 SGHRS, CDR2 YFSETQ. CDR3 sequence: CASSLIGQGDGYTF. The CDR3 coding sequence is TGCGCCAGCAGCTTGATAGGTCAGGGTGACGGCTACACCTTC.

The chain carries TRBV11-1 and TRBJ2-3; D unclear. CDR3 length equals 14 residues. Germline V CDR1 and CDR2: SGHAT, FQDESV (reference sequence). V was trimmed by 1 base and J by 2 bases, leaving 7 bases between them. CDR3 sequence reads: CASSLGQSTDTQYF. Here the CDR3 DNA reads TGTGCCAGCAGCTTAGGTCAGTCCACAGATACGCAGTATTTT.

The chain employs TRBV7-2 and TRBJ1-3; D is uncertain. The CDR3 length is 14 residues. Germline-derived CDR1 and CDR2 are SGHTA and FQGNSA. Trimming cost V 5 bases and J 2 bases, with 10 bases left between them. CDR3 sequence (DNA): TGTGCCAGCAGCCCGAGGGCAACTGGAAACACCATATATTTT. Its translation is CASSPRATGNTIYF.

J is TRBJ1-4 and V is TRBV7-2; D not resolved. There are 13 residues in the CDR3. Between the trimmed V and J ends, which lost 3 bases and 7 bases, there was a span of 9 bases. Germline values: CDR1 SGHTA, CDR2 FQGNSA. The CDR3 region is CASSFSRIEKLFF. The CDR3 DNA sequence: TGTGCCAGCAGCTTTAGCAGGATTGAAAAACTGTTTTTT.

The genes are TRBV3-1 (or the pseudogene TRBV3-2) and TRBJ2-1, with 9 bases aligning to TRBD2. The CDR3 is 14 amino acids. In germline, CDR1 is LGHDT, CDR2 YNNKEL (reference sequence). After removal of 4 bases from V and 4 bases from J, the junction contained 2 bases not matched to a gene. The CDR3 sequence is CASSPTSGYNEQFF. For the CDR3, the DNA is TGTGCCAGCAGCCCGACTAGCGGTTACAATGAGCAGTTCTTC.

V usage is TRBV3-1 (or the pseudogene TRBV3-2) and J usage is TRBJ2-7, with a possible D match to TRBD1 (5 bases). Germline V gene data show CDR1 as LGHDT and CDR2 as YNNKEL (reference sequence). V lost 7 bases to trimming and J lost 1 base, with 14 bases between them. The CDR3 has 14 residues. CDR3 nucleotides: TGTGCCAGCACCTTCCAGGGATCTTCCTACGAGCAGTACTTC. Its translation: CASTFQGSSYEQYF.

The V call is TRBV19, the J call TRBJ1-3; D is unresolved. The CDR3 covers 16 residues. Germline loops: CDR1 LNHDA, CDR2 SQIVND (reference sequence). V was cut by 3 bases and J by 0 bases, with 12 bases left in between. The CDR3 sequence is CASSILYGFSGNTIYF. In DNA form, the CDR3 reads TGTGCCAGTAGTATCCTATACGGTTTCTCTGGAAACACCATATATTTT.

The CDR3 bases are TGTGCCAGTCGAGAGGGGGGCGGCACTGAAGCTTTCTTT. It encodes CASREGGGTEAFF. This chain connects TRBV6-6 to TRBJ1-1; perhaps TRBD1 as D (6 bases). Between the trimmed V and J ends, which lost 9 bases and 4 bases, there was a span of 15 bases. The CDR3 consists of 13 residues. Germline loops: CDR1 MNHNY, CDR2 SVGAGI (reference sequence).

The chain couples TRBV5-1 to TRBJ1-3; 8 nucleotides align to TRBD1. The CDR3 covers 16 residues. With V trimmed by 4 bases and J by 15 bases, 21 bases remained unmatched. Germline lookup yields CDR1 SGHRS and CDR2 YFSETQ. CDR3 sequence: CASSPTRTGLPSRRYF. CDR3 nucleotides: TGCGCCAGCAGCCCGACCCGGACAGGGTTACCCTCTCGACGATATTTT.

This chain joins TRBV28 and TRBJ1-1; D might be TRBD1 (6 bases). Germline loops: CDR1 MDHEN, CDR2 SYDVKM. CDR3 size: 14 residues. V was trimmed by 8 bases and J by 4 bases, leaving 17 bases between them. CDR3 DNA sequence: TGTGCCAGCCGGGGGGGCGTGTGGGGCACTGAAGCTTTCTTT. Its protein product is CASRGGVWGTEAFF.

The chain has TRBV6-5 and TRBJ1-5; D is perhaps TRBD1 (6 bases). V was cut by 8 bases and J by 9 bases, with 14 bases left in between. This CDR3 region has 12 residues. The germline gives CDR1 MNHEY, CDR2 SVGAGI. As DNA, the CDR3 is TGTGCCAGCCGGACAGAGGGATTGCCCCAGCATTTT. Translating it yields CASRTEGLPQHF.

This CDR3 is CASTNRGGSNQPQHF. The CDR3 bases are TGTGCCAGCACAAATAGGGGGGGAAGCAATCAGCCCCAGCATTTT. The gene calls are TRBV28 and TRBJ1-5, with D possibly being TRBD1 (6 bases). The CDR3 spans 15 residues. Trimming shortened V by 7 bases and J by 1 base, and 14 bases separated the two germline ends. CDR1 and CDR2 (germline): MDHEN, SYDVKM.

The V and J genes are TRBV28 and TRBJ1-5; TRBD1 agrees at 9 bases. The CDR3 is 14 amino acids. V was clipped by 5 bases and J by 5 bases; unmatched bases: 4. CDR1 and CDR2 from the germline V gene are MDHEN and SYDVKM. The CDR3, as DNA: TGTGCCAGCAGTGATAGACAGGGGGATCAGCCCCAGCATTTT. Encoded protein: CASSDRQGDQPQHF.

The CDR3 sequence is CAIGNYSNQPQHF. Written as DNA, the CDR3 is TGTGCCATCGGAAATTATAGCAATCAGCCCCAGCATTTT. The chain combines TRBV10-3 with TRBJ1-5; the D is unclear. Trimming took 8 bases from V and 0 from J, leaving 8 bases between them. Germline V gene sequence: CDR1 ENHRY, CDR2 SYGVKD. This CDR3 contains 13 residues.

The chain carries TRBV9 and TRBJ1-2; no clear D gene. This CDR3 comprises 13 residues. The germline V gene encodes CDR1 SGDLS and CDR2 YYNGEE. Deletions cut 6 bases from V and 12 bases from J, with 21 bases between. The DNA of the CDR3 is TGTGCCAGCACCAAAGGGCCAGGTGGCGAAAACACCTTC. This sequence encodes CASTKGPGGENTF. Looking up the rest from reference TRBV9 and TRBJ1-2 gives the full variable domain: DSGVTQTPKHLITATGQRVTLRCSPRSGDLSVYWYQQSLDQGLQFLIQYYNGEERAKGNILERFSAQQFPDLHSELNLSSLELGDSALYFCASTKGPGGENTFGSGTRLTVV.

The genes are TRBV15 and TRBJ2-7; D is ambiguous. The length of the CDR3 is 11 residues. Trimming took off 4 bases at V and 5 bases at J, with 6 bases between the two ends. Germline-derived CDR1 and CDR2 are LNHNV and YYDKDF (reference sequence). The CDR3, as DNA: TGTGCCACCAGCAACCACCACGAGCAGTACTTC. It specifies CATSNHHEQYF.